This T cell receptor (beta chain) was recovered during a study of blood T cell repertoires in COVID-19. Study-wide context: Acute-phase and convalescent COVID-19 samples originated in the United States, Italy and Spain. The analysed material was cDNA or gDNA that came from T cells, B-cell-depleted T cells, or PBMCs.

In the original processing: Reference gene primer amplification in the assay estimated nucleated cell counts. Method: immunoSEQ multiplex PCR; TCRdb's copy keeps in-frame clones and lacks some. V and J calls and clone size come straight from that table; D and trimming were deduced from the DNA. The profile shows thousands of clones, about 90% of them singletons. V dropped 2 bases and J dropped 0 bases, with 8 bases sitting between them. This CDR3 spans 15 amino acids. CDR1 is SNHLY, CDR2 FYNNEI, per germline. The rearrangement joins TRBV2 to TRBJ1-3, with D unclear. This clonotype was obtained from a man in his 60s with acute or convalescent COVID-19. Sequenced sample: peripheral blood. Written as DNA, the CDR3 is TGTGCCAGCAGTGAATTCTTGAGCTCTGGAAACACCATATATTTT. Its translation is CASSEFLSSGNTIYF.